This T cell receptor (beta chain) was captured in a study of T cell responses to AZD1222 COVID-19 vaccine. The assay was immunoSEQ multiplex PCR, and TCRdb's table has in-frame clones only and misses some. This table holds around 120,000 clones, around nine tenths found once. The V gene end was trimmed by 0 bases and the J gene end by 6 bases; junction bases not matched to a gene: 4. Germline CDR1 LGHNA, CDR2 YNFKEQ. The length of the CDR3 is 16 residues. In its sample, this clone was seen a few times. The specimen comprised peripheral blood, sampled on day 0 of AZD1222 vaccination. The receptor's source is an adult in good health. The V call is TRBV4-2, the J call TRBJ2-1; 11 bases align to TRBD2. The CDR3 nucleotides are TGTGCCAGCAGCCAAGACGGGACTAGCGGCTTCAATGAGCAGTTCTTC. Its protein product is CASSQDGTSGFNEQFF.